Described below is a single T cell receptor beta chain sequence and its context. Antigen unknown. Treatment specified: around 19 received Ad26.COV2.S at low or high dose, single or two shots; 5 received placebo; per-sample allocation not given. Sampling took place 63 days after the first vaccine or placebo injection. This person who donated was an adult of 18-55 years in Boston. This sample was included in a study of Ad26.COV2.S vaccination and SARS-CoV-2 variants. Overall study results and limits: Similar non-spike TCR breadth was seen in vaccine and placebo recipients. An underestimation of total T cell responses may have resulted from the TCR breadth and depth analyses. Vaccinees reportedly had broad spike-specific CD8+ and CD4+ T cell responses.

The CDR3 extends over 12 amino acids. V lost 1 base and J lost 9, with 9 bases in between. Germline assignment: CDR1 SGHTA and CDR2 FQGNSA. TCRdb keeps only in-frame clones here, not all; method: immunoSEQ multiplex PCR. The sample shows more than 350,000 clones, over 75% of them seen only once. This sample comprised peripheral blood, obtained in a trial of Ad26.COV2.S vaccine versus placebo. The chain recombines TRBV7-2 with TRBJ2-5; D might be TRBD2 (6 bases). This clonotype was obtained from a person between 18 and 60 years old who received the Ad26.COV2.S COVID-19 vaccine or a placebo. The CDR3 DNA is TGTGCCAGCAGCTTAGGGGGCGGGGCCCAGTACTTC. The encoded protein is CASSLGGGAQYF.